These 21 T cell receptor beta chains originate from one sample sequenced in a study of patients and donors after allogeneic stem cell transplantation. Each CDR3 protein is one row after TCRdb ran MiXCR on the RT-PCR reads. Of about 110,000 distinct CDR3 sequences in the sample, about a third are singletons; the top ten hold around 27%. Sequencing used blood, either unsorted or a sorted T cell fraction (not recorded which). These receptors were collected from a human donor who was either an allogeneic HSCT recipient or a stem cell or donor lymphocyte infusion donor (not recorded which). It is not recorded whose cells these are; they may come from a transplant donor.

The chain has TRBV7-9 and TRBJ1-1; 8 bases fit TRBD1. The CDR3 runs 13 residues. CDR1 SEHNR and CDR2 FQNEAQ come from the germline V gene (reference sequence). Germline trimming cut 3 bases from V and 7 bases from J; bases unmatched to any gene: 4. The CDR3 loop reads CASSFGQGYEAFF. The CDR3 nucleotides read TGTGCCAGCAGCTTTGGACAGGGTTATGAAGCTTTCTTT. The variable domain in full, completed from reference TRBV7-9 and TRBJ1-1, reads DTGVSQNPRHKITKRGQNVTFRCDPISEHNRLYWYRQTLGQGPEFLTYFQNEAQLEKSRLLSDRFSAERPKGSFSTLEIQRTEQGDSAMYLCASSFGQGYEAFFGQGTRLTVV.

This clonotype was counted between two and nine times. This chain uses TRBV10-3 with TRBJ1-3; D call uncertain. The V gene's germline CDR1 is ENHRY and CDR2 SYGVKD. Trimming shortened V by 0 bases and J by 0 bases, and 3 bases separated the two germline ends. This CDR3 contains 14 residues. CDR3 loop: CAISESRSGNTIYF. CDR3 in DNA: TGTGCCATCAGTGAGTCCCGCTCTGGAAACACCATATATTTT.

The gene calls are TRBV4-2 and TRBJ2-1, with TRBD2 matching over 7 bases. Germline assignment: CDR1 LGHNA and CDR2 YNFKEQ. The CDR3 extends over 16 amino acids. The junction had 15 bases not matched to a gene; V was cut back by 5 bases and J by 8 bases. The CDR3 nucleotides read TGTGCCAGCAGCAATCTTCCGCGGGAGCGCGGCTATGAGCAGTTCTTC. This translates into CASSNLPRERGYEQFF.

The rearrangement joins TRBV5-6 to TRBJ2-4, with 11 bases identical to TRBD2. This CDR3 contains 21 residues. V lost 0 bases and J lost 1; bases outside the gene matches: 15. CDR1 and CDR2 from the germline V gene are SGHDT and YYEEEE. The CDR3 loop reads CASSLGRAVTSGSRAKNIQYF. CDR3 DNA: TGTGCCAGCAGCTTGGGCCGGGCCGTAACTAGCGGGAGTAGGGCCAAAAACATTCAGTACTTC.

The V call is TRBV12-3 or TRBV12-4, the J call TRBJ1-1; perhaps TRBD1 as D (5 bases). The length of the CDR3 is 15 residues. Trimming cost V 3 bases and J 4 bases, with 15 bases left between them. As DNA, the CDR3 is TGTGCCAGCAGTTTTGTTTGGCCAGGGCCCACTGAAGCTTTCTTT. This translates into CASSFVWPGPTEAFF.

This clonotype was recorded a few times. The chain joins TRBV27 to TRBJ2-7; D may be TRBD1 (6 bases). Germline CDR1 MNHEY, CDR2 SMNVEV (reference sequence). The CDR3 extends over 14 amino acids. Trimming pared 6 bases from V and 8 bases from J, leaving 20 bases between. The CDR3 reads CASRLGQPSSQQYF. CDR3 bases: TGTGCCAGCAGGCTAGGACAGCCAAGTAGCCAGCAGTACTTC.

This clonotype occurred a few times. The J gene is TRBJ1-5, the V gene TRBV28; D remains ambiguous. From germline, CDR1 is MDHEN and CDR2 SYDVKM. This CDR3 is 14 amino acids long. Between the trimmed V and J ends, which lost 3 bases and 4 bases, there was a span of 10 bases. The CDR3 loop reads CASSFGLLNQPQHF. CDR3 in DNA: TGTGCCAGCAGTTTTGGTCTCCTAAATCAGCCCCAGCATTTT.

This chain links TRBV15 with TRBJ1-2; the D is unclear. V dropped 1 base and J dropped 4 bases, with 16 bases sitting between them. Germline lookup yields CDR1 LNHNV and CDR2 YYDKDF (reference sequence). The CDR3 covers 16 residues. The CDR3 loop is CATSRGAGRKRYGYTF. In nucleotides, the CDR3 is TGTGCCACCAGCAGAGGAGCCGGCAGGAAACGCTATGGCTACACCTTC.

V is TRBV7-9 and J is TRBJ2-1, with TRBD1 identical over 7 bases. Trimming at V came to 7 bases and at J to 5 bases, leaving 5 bases not matched to a gene. The CDR3 totals 13 residues. The germline V gene encodes CDR1 SEHNR and CDR2 FQNEAQ (reference sequence). The CDR3 DNA follows: TGTGCCAGCACAAAGGGACAGAACAATGAGCAGTTCTTC. As protein: CASTKGQNNEQFF. Variable domain in full (rest from reference TRBV7-9 and TRBJ2-1): DTGVSQNPRHKITKRGQNVTFRCDPISEHNRLYWYRQTLGQGPEFLTYFQNEAQLEKSRLLSDRFSAERPKGSFSTLEIQRTEQGDSAMYLCASTKGQNNEQFFGPGTRLTVL.

Turning to this clonotype: The junction departs from the called germline gene at one end, perhaps through a read error. CDR3 coding DNA: TGCAGTGCTAGAGATATACGGGAGGGCCATGTCTTC. Amino acid sequence: CSARDIREGHVF. This rearrangement joins TRBV20-1 to TRBJ2-1, with 8 bases aligning to TRBD2. CDR3 size: 12 residues. Germline V gives CDR1 DFQATT, CDR2 SNEGSKA (reference sequence).

The chain employs TRBV4-1 and TRBJ2-1, with D perhaps matching TRBD2 (5 bases). The length of the CDR3 is 13 residues. The V gene lost 1 base and the J gene lost 10 bases, with 11 bases spanning the gap. CDR1 is MGHRA and CDR2 is YSYEKL in the germline V gene. The CDR3: CASSQGGYGEQFF. The CDR3 region has the DNA TGCGCCAGCAGCCAAGGAGGGTATGGGGAGCAGTTCTTC.

The chain links TRBV7-2 to TRBJ1-2; 8 nucleotides align to TRBD1. In germline, CDR1 is SGHTA, CDR2 FQGNSA. With 2 bases clipped from V and 0 bases from J, the junction kept 5 bases outside the gene matches. The CDR3 length is 16 residues. Here the CDR3 DNA reads TGTGCCAGCAGCTTACAGGGGGCGTCCTCTAACTATGGCTACACCTTC. Its translation is CASSLQGASSNYGYTF.

The chain combines TRBV6-2 or TRBV6-3 with TRBJ2-5; no definite D call. V dropped 2 bases and J dropped 1 base, with 8 bases sitting between them. The CDR3 loop spans 14 amino acids. Germline loops: CDR1 MNHEY, CDR2 SVGEGT. The CDR3 region has the DNA TGTGCCAGCAGTTACCGTGCGCTCCAAGAGACCCAGTACTTC. As protein: CASSYRALQETQYF.

The rearrangement links TRBV7-2 to TRBJ2-3, with 13 bases that match TRBD2. With 1 base clipped from V and 8 bases from J, the junction kept 0 bases outside the gene matches. Germline V lookup: CDR1 SGHTA, CDR2 FQGNSA. The CDR3 has 14 residues. This chain's CDR3 is CASSLGTSGSTQYF. CDR3 DNA sequence: TGTGCCAGCAGCTTAGGGACTAGCGGGAGTACGCAGTATTTT. Full variable domain (missing parts from reference TRBV7-2 and TRBJ2-3): GAGVSQSPSNKVTEKGKDVELRCDPISGHTALYWYRQSLGQGLEFLIYFQGNSAPDKSGLPSDRFSAERTGGSVSTLTIQRTQQEDSAVYLCASSLGTSGSTQYFGPGTRLTVL.

As regards this clonotype: Given the absence of the conserved phenylalanine or tryptophan at the CDR3 end, a read error is likely. The CDR3 coding sequence is TGCGCCAGCAGCCAAGAGTGGGGGCTCGAGGAAAAACTGTTTTTG. This encodes CASSQEWGLEEKLFL. This sequence joins TRBV4-3 and TRBJ1-4; maybe TRBD1 (6 bases). The CDR3 is 15 amino acids. V lost 0 bases to trimming and J lost 8 bases, with 13 bases between them. Germline lookup yields CDR1 LGHNA and CDR2 YSLEER.

V is TRBV7-2 and J is TRBJ2-2; 8 bases fit TRBD2. Trimming cost V 6 bases and J 5 bases; bases outside gene matches: 5. CDR1 SGHTA and CDR2 FQGNSA come from the germline V gene. The CDR3 has 14 amino acids. The CDR3 reads CASRKSGSTGELFF. The CDR3 coding sequence is TGTGCCAGCAGAAAAAGCGGGAGTACCGGGGAGCTGTTTTTT.

The chain has TRBV28 and TRBJ2-7; 10 positions agree with TRBD2. Germline trimming cut 6 bases from V and 0 bases from J; bases unmatched to any gene: 11. Germline V lookup: CDR1 MDHEN, CDR2 SYDVKM. The CDR3 is 17 residues long. The DNA for the CDR3 is TGTGCCAGCAGGCCTCCTCTAGCGGGAGTTAGCTCCTACGAGCAGTACTTC. Translation: CASRPPLAGVSSYEQYF.

This sequence joins TRBV20-1 and TRBJ2-4; perhaps TRBD2 as D (5 bases). Trimming took off 6 bases at V and 1 base at J, with 10 bases between the two ends. This CDR3 is built from 13 residues. The V gene's germline CDR1 is DFQATT and CDR2 SNEGSKA (reference sequence). For the CDR3, the DNA is TGCAGTGCAAGGAGGTTGGCCAAAAACATTCAGTACTTC. It specifies CSARRLAKNIQYF.

This clonotype turned up a few times. The chain joins TRBV27 to TRBJ2-3, with D perhaps matching TRBD2 (5 bases). The germline V and J ends were trimmed by 10 bases and 1 base, with 12 bases remaining between them. Germline CDR1 is MNHEY and CDR2 is SMNVEV (reference sequence). CDR3 length equals 13 residues. CDR3 protein: CATSFSGTDTQYF. The CDR3 region has the DNA TGTGCCACCTCCTTTAGCGGCACAGATACGCAGTATTTT.

This clonotype turned up a few times. J is TRBJ2-1 and V is TRBV20-1, with D unresolved. V gave up 6 bases and J gave up 10 bases, with 10 bases separating them. The CDR3 totals 10 residues. The germline V gene encodes CDR1 DFQATT and CDR2 SNEGSKA (reference sequence). The CDR3, as DNA: TGCAGTGCAAGTGTGGTAGAGCAGTTCTTC. Protein sequence: CSASVVEQFF.

This clonotype was seen a handful of times. V usage is TRBV15 and J usage is TRBJ1-1, with D unresolved. Trimming left V 0 bases short and J 4 bases short, with 6 bases between. This CDR3 region has 13 residues. Germline CDR1 LNHNV, CDR2 YYDKDF (reference sequence). CDR3 residues: CATSRDGGTEAFF. CDR3 coding DNA: TGTGCCACCAGCAGAGACGGAGGCACTGAAGCTTTCTTT.